The rows below give T cell receptor beta chains drawn from one sample of a study of blood T cell repertoires in COVID-19. This table comes from immunoSEQ multiplex PCR, and its TCRdb copy is limited to in-frame clones, with some not included. The table has some 190,000 clones, about four fifths seen once. The sequencing sample was made of peripheral blood. These receptors originate from a middle-aged woman with COVID-19, enrolled during active disease. The CDR3 runs from the conserved cysteine through the conserved F or W. D genes are given only for firm matches. Only some rows state a clone size, as once, few, many or a class for expanded clones.

d_gene	j_gene	v_gene	abundance	CDR3nt	CDR3aa
NA	TRBJ1-2	TRBV7-3	NA	TGTGCCAGCAGCTTAAACGGGGGTGGTGGCTACACCTTC	CASSLNGGGGYTF
NA	TRBJ1-2	TRBV6-5	NA	TGTGCCAGCAGTTACTCGACGGAGGGTATGGGCTACACCTTC	CASSYSTEGMGYTF
TRBD1	TRBJ1-1	TRBV10-2	NA	TGCGCCAGCAGCGACAGGGTCAGGACTGAAGCTTTCTTT	CASSDRVRTEAFF
NA	TRBJ2-5	TRBV4-1	NA	TGCGCCAGCAGCCAAGTAAAGGGGCAGGGGCAAGAGACCCAGTACTTC	CASSQVKGQGQETQYF
TRBD1	TRBJ2-1	TRBV19	NA	TGTGCCAGTATTCACAGGACAGGGGGGTTCGATGAGCAGTTCTTC	CASIHRTGGFDEQFF
TRBD2	TRBJ2-7	TRBV5-6	once	TGTGCCAGCAGCTTACTAGCGCAGGCCTACGAGCAGTACTTC	CASSLLAQAYEQYF
NA	TRBJ1-2	TRBV11-2	once	TGTGCCAGCAGCTTTACAGGAAATGGCTACACCTTC	CASSFTGNGYTF
NA	TRBJ1-4	TRBV11-2	NA	TGTGCCAGCAGCCTCTCCGGGACAACTAATGAAAAACTGTTTTTT	CASSLSGTTNEKLFF
NA	TRBJ2-1	TRBV28	few	TGTGCCAGCAGTTCCCCCTCCGGGAACATCAATGAGCAGTTCTTC	CASSSPSGNINEQFF
NA	TRBJ1-2	TRBV14	once	TGTGCCAGCAGCCAAGATCTCGCCCCCAACAGGGACGGCTACACCTTC	CASSQDLAPNRDGYTF
TRBD2	TRBJ2-1	TRBV5-1	NA	TGCGCCAGCAGCTTGGCGCCTAGCGGGAGGGATGAGCAGTTCTTC	CASSLAPSGRDEQFF
NA	TRBJ2-2	TRBV11-2	NA	TGTGCCAGCGGAGCTAACGCGAACACCGGGGAGCTGTTTTTT	CASGANANTGELFF
TRBD2	TRBJ2-5	TRBV7-9	NA	TGTGCCAGCAGCTTAGCGCTAGCGGAGCAAGAGACCCAGTACTTC	CASSLALAEQETQYF
TRBD1	TRBJ1-2	TRBV19	NA	TGTGCCAGTAGTCCAGGACAGGGGGCAGATGGCTACACCTTC	CASSPGQGADGYTF
NA	TRBJ1-1	TRBV28	NA	TGTGCCAGCAGTTGGCGGGGTCTCACTGAAGCTTTCTTT	CASSWRGLTEAFF
NA	TRBJ2-1	TRBV14	NA	TGTGCCAGCAGCCGAAATACACTAGCCCGAAACTACAATGAGCAGTTCTTC	CASSRNTLARNYNEQFF
NA	TRBJ1-1	TRBV27	NA	TGTGCCAGCAGTTTTCGGGGGTTGGGTGAAGCTTTCTTT	CASSFRGLGEAFF
TRBD2	TRBJ2-5	TRBV5-4	NA	TGTGCCAGCAGCTTTTACCGGGGGGGCAAGGAGACCCAGTACTTC	CASSFYRGGKETQYF
NA	TRBJ1-1	TRBV9	NA	TGTGCCAGCAGCCCCGAGGTGACAGCCGCCGACACTGAAGCTTTCTTT	CASSPEVTAADTEAFF
NA	TRBJ1-5	TRBV18	few	TGTGCCAGCTCACCACCGGGCTCAGGGAGCAATCAGCCCCAGCATTTT	CASSPPGSGSNQPQHF
NA	TRBJ2-2	TRBV27	NA	TGTGCCAGCAGTTTCCTCCGACCAGCGGACACCGGGGAGCTGTTTTTT	CASSFLRPADTGELFF
NA	TRBJ1-1	TRBV5-6	NA	TGTGCCAGCACCCTTTCGGCAGACTTCACTGAAGCTTTCTTT	CASTLSADFTEAFF
TRBD2	TRBJ2-3	TRBV7-8	once	TGTGCCAGCAGCGCCCCTCTAGCGGGGGGCAGCACAGATACGCAGTATTTT	CASSAPLAGGSTDTQYF
TRBD2	TRBJ2-1	TRBV4-2	few	TGTGCCAGCAGCCACGATGGCCTCCGGGGGGGATTCAACAATGAGCAGTTCTTC	CASSHDGLRGGFNNEQFF
TRBD1	TRBJ2-3	TRBV14	NA	TGTGCCAGCAGCCAAACAGGGGGTACCACAGATACGCAGTATTTT	CASSQTGGTTDTQYF
NA	TRBJ1-6	TRBV6-1	NA	TGTGCCAGCACCGAAGCGAGGGTAGTCTATAATTCACCCCTCCACTTT	CASTEARVVYNSPLHF
TRBD2	TRBJ2-3	TRBV7-9	NA	TGTGCCAGCAGCTTAGGGCCGGGTATAGCGGGGCGAGAGGATACGCAGTATTTT	CASSLGPGIAGREDTQYF
TRBD2	TRBJ2-7	TRBV9	once	TGTGCCAGCAGCGTAGGTGCGGGAGCTCGCTACGAGCAGTACTTC	CASSVGAGARYEQYF
NA	TRBJ1-1	TRBV7-9	NA	TGTGCCAGCAGCTTAGCGTTCCCAGGGAACACTGAAGCTTTCTTT	CASSLAFPGNTEAFF
NA	TRBJ1-5	TRBV27	NA	TGTGCCAGCGGGGAGGGGGTTCAGCCCCAGCATTTT	CASGEGVQPQHF
NA	TRBJ1-6	TRBV18	NA	TGTGCCAGCTCACCCCGTCCCACAGAAAGATCCTATAATTCACCCCTCCACTTT	CASSPRPTERSYNSPLHF
TRBD2	TRBJ2-3	TRBV5-5	NA	TGTGCCAGCAGCTTGGCCGGACTAGCGGGAGTGGCAGATACGCAGTATTTT	CASSLAGLAGVADTQYF
NA	TRBJ2-1	TRBV5-1	NA	TGCGCCAGCAGCCCCCCGGGTAGCTCCTACAATGAGCAGTTCTTC	CASSPPGSSYNEQFF
NA	TRBJ1-1	TRBV19	NA	TGTGCCACCCGGCGACAGCCTCCTGAAGCTTTCTTT	CATRRQPPEAFF
NA	TRBJ2-2	TRBV3-1/TRBV3-2	once	TGTGCCAGCAGCCGACAGAACACCGGGGAGCTGTTTTTT	CASSRQNTGELFF
NA	TRBJ1-1	TRBV6-5	NA	TGTGCCAGCGGCAAACAACCCATGAACACTGAAGCTTTCTTT	CASGKQPMNTEAFF
NA	TRBJ1-1	TRBV6-6	NA	TGTGCCAGCACCAGGGCAGTAAACACTGAAGCTTTCTTT	CASTRAVNTEAFF
TRBD1	TRBJ1-6	TRBV5-5	NA	TGTGCCAGCAGCGGACAGGGGGCGTCCTATAATTCACCCCTCCACTTT	CASSGQGASYNSPLHF
TRBD2	TRBJ2-3	TRBV7-9	NA	TGTGCCAGCAGCTTACCCCTAGCGGGGGGGCTTGATACGCAGTATTTT	CASSLPLAGGLDTQYF
TRBD1	TRBJ1-1	TRBV4-1	NA	TGCGCCAGCAGACCGTCGGCTTCCGGGACAGTGAACACTGAAGCTTTCTTT	CASRPSASGTVNTEAFF
NA	TRBJ2-1	TRBV3-1/TRBV3-2	NA	TGTGCCAGCAGTCAGGACAGCAATGAGCAGTTCTTC	CASSQDSNEQFF
TRBD1	TRBJ2-7	TRBV27	few	TGTGCCAGCAGTCTCGATGGACAGGGGGCCTACGAGCAGTACTTC	CASSLDGQGAYEQYF